The rows below give T cell receptor beta chains drawn from one sample of a study of T-cell memory formation after mild COVID-19. Via MiXCR, TCRdb re-called the 5' RACE reads, giving one row per CDR3 protein. The sample holds 350,000 to 500,000 distinct CDR3 sequences, roughly 20% seen once. Sequencing input: PBMCs or a T cell subset sorted from them (not recorded which). The receptors derive from an adult woman who had mild COVID-19 (a few samples of this study predate the infection). Cell type and time point are not known. The CDR3 runs from the conserved cysteine through the conserved F or W. A D gene is named only where the DNA matches it firmly. Part of the rows lack a size; the others show once, few, many or a class for expanded clones.

>NA|TRBV9|TRBJ2-3|few
CASSVPAGGTDTQYF
TGTGCCAGCAGCGTCCCGGCGGGTGGCACAGATACGCAGTATTTT
>NA|TRBV11-2|TRBJ1-4|few
CASSLVDGSLIATNEKLFF
TGTGCCAGCAGCTTAGTCGACGGTAGCCTCATTGCAACTAATGAAAAACTGTTTTTT
>NA|TRBV30|TRBJ2-2|few
CAWSWGSNTGELFF
TGTGCCTGGAGCTGGGGCTCGAACACCGGGGAGCTGTTTTTT
>TRBD1|TRBV19|TRBJ2-7|NA
CASSPRTGAAYEQYF
TGTGCCAGTAGCCCGCGGACAGGCGCAGCCTACGAGCAGTACTTC
>NA|TRBV20-1|TRBJ2-1|few
CSASMLVTREQFF
TGCAGTGCTAGTATGTTAGTGACTCGGGAGCAGTTCTTC
>NA|TRBV7-2|TRBJ2-7|few
CASSLTFGYEQYF
TGTGCCAGCAGCTTGACATTTGGCTACGAGCAGTACTTC
>TRBD1|TRBV10-3|TRBJ2-7|NA
CATTGGHEQYF
TGTGCCACGACAGGGGGCCACGAGCAGTACTTC
>NA|TRBV12-3/TRBV12-4|TRBJ2-1|NA
CASNSADGWAYNEQFF
TGTGCCAGCAACTCGGCGGATGGGTGGGCCTACAATGAGCAGTTCTTC
>TRBD2|TRBV20-1|TRBJ2-1|NA
CSARTSGLRNEQFF
TGCAGTGCAAGGACTAGCGGGCTTCGCAATGAGCAGTTCTTC
>NA|TRBV10-3|TRBJ2-5|NA
CAISESSPLGYQETQYF
TGTGCCATCAGTGAGTCAAGCCCCCTGGGGTATCAGGAGACCCAGTACTTC
>NA|TRBV9|TRBJ1-1|NA
CASSVVRGEQAFF
TGTGCCAGCAGCGTAGTCCGGGGTGAACAAGCTTTCTTT
>NA|TRBV7-9|TRBJ1-1|few
CASRSGQIGVDTEAFF
TGTGCCAGCAGATCCGGGCAGATAGGGGTGGACACTGAAGCTTTCTTT
>TRBD2|TRBV27|TRBJ2-7|NA
CASKNGLAGATYEQYF
TGTGCCAGCAAAAACGGGCTAGCGGGAGCCACCTACGAGCAGTACTTC